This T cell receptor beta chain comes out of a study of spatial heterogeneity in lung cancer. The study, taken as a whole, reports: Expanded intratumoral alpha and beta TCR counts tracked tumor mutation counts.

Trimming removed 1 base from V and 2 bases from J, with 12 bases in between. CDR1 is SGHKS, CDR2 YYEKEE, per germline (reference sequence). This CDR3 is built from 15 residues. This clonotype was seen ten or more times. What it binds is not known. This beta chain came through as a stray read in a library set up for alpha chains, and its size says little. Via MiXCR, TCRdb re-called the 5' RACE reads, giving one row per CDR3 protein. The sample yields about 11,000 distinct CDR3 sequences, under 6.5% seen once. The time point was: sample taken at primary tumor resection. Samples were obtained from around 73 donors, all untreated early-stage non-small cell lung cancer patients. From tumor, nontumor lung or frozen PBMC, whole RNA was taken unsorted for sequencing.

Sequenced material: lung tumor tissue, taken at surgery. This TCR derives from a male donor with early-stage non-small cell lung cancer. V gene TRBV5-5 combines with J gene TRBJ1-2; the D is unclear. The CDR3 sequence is CASSLSPGVNYGYTF. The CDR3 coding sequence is TGTGCCAGCAGCTTGTCCCCCGGAGTAAACTATGGCTACACCTTC.